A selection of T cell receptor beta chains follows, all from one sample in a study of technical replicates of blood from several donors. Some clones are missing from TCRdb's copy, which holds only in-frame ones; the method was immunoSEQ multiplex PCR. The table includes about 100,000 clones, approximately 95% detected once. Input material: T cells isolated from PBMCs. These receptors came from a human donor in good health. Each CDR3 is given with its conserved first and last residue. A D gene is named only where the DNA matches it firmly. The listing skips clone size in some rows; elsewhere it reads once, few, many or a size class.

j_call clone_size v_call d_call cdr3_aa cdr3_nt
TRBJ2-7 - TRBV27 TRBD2 CASSLSGGNWGYEQYF TGTGCCAGCAGTTTATCGGGAGGGAATTGGGGGTACGAGCAGTACTTC
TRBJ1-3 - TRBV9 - CASSVEGNTIYF TGTGCCAGCAGCGTTGAGGGAAACACCATATATTTT
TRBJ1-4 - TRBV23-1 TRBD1 CATTTGVGEKLFF TGCGCCACTACGACAGGGGTTGGGGAAAAACTGTTTTTT
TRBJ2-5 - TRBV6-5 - CASSYRERLQETQYF TGTGCCAGCAGTTACCGTGAGAGACTCCAAGAGACCCAGTACTTC
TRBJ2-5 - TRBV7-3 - CASSQLRGETQYF TGTGCCAGCAGCCAGCTCAGAGGGGAGACCCAGTACTTC
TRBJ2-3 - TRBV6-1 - CASSEGGVSTDTQYF TGTGCCAGCAGTGAAGGGGGGGTTAGCACAGATACGCAGTATTTT
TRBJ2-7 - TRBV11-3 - CASSLPGLAIYEQYF TGTGCCAGCAGCCTACCGGGACTTGCAATCTACGAGCAGTACTTC
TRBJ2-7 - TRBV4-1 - CASSQDPRGEQYF TGCGCCAGCAGCCAAGATCCCAGGGGCGAGCAGTACTTC
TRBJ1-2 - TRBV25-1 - CASSDVRVNLDYGYTF TGTGCCAGCAGTGATGTCAGGGTGAATCTCGACTATGGCTACACCTTC
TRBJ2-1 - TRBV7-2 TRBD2 CASSLSAGGPVYNEQFF TGTGCCAGCAGCCTCTCAGCGGGAGGGCCGGTGTACAATGAGCAGTTCTTC
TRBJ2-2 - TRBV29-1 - CSVETANTGELFF TGCAGCGTTGAGACAGCGAACACCGGGGAGCTGTTTTTT
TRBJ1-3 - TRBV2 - CASSEVPSSGNTIYF TGTGCCAGCAGTGAAGTCCCCAGCTCTGGAAACACCATATATTTT
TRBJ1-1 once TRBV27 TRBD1 CASSPLGQGISEAFF TGTGCCAGCAGTCCGCTGGGACAGGGTATATCTGAAGCTTTCTTT
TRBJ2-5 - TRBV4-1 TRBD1 CASSRLVGGTGRDQETQYF TGCGCCAGCAGCCGCCTGGTGGGGGGGACAGGGCGGGACCAAGAGACCCAGTACTTC
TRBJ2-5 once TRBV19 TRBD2 CASSTLTSGREETQYF TGTGCCAGTAGTACCCTGACTAGCGGGAGGGAAGAGACCCAGTACTTC
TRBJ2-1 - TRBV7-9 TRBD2 CASSLVLAGSNEQFF TGTGCCAGCAGCTTAGTACTAGCGGGCTCTAATGAGCAGTTCTTC
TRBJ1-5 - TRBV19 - CASSIDQGNQPQHF TGTGCCAGTAGTATAGACCAGGGCAATCAGCCCCAGCATTTT
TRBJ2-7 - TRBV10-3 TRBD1 CAIRGDRTYEQYF TGTGCCATCAGGGGGGACAGAACCTACGAGCAGTACTTC
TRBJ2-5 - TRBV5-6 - CASSSSGVETQYF TGTGCCAGCAGCTCATCAGGGGTGGAGACCCAGTACTTC
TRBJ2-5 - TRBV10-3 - CAISELVQETQYF TGTGCCATCAGTGAACTGGTTCAAGAGACCCAGTACTTC
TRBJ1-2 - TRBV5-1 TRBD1 CASSSRTGPYGYTF TGCGCCAGCAGCTCCCGGACAGGGCCCTATGGCTACACCTTC
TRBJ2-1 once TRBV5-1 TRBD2 CASSRGLAGLTYNEQFF TGCGCCAGCAGCAGGGGACTAGCGGGATTAACCTACAATGAGCAGTTCTTC
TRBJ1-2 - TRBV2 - CASSDWGRSSYGYTF TGTGCCAGCAGTGACTGGGGCAGGTCTTCCTATGGCTACACCTTC
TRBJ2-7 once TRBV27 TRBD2 CASSPGTSGSEYF TGTGCCAGCAGCCCAGGGACTAGCGGGAGTGAGTACTTC
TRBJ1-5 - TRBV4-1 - CASSLEGRHYSNQPQHF TGCGCCAGCAGCCTGGAGGGCAGACATTATAGCAATCAGCCCCAGCATTTT
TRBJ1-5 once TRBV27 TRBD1 CASSPGTGPSQPQHF TGTGCCAGCAGTCCCGGGACAGGGCCAAGCCAGCCCCAGCATTTT
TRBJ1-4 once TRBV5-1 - CASSADRPREKLFF TGCGCCAGCAGCGCCGACAGGCCGAGGGAAAAACTGTTTTTT
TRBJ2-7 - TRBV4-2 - CASSQVGQGNEQYF TGTGCCAGCAGCCAAGTTGGCCAGGGGAACGAGCAGTACTTC
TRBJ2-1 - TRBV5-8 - CASSFILWAEQFF TGTGCCAGCAGCTTTATTCTTTGGGCTGAGCAGTTCTTC
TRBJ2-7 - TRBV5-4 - CASSLESREMDEQYF TGTGCCAGCAGCTTGGAGTCCCGGGAGATGGACGAGCAGTACTTC
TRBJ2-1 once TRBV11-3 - CASSSRWQGEQFF TGTGCCAGCAGCTCCCGGTGGCAGGGTGAGCAGTTCTTC
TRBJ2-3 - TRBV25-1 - CAIPCPGDRFTDTQYF TGTGCCATCCCCTGTCCCGGAGACAGATTCACAGATACGCAGTATTTT
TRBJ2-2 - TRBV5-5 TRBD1 CASTGDSITGELFF TGTGCCAGCACCGGGGACAGCATCACCGGGGAGCTGTTTTTT
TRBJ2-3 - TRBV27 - CASGIRPSPGGTQYF TGTGCCAGCGGCATCCGGCCCTCTCCCGGCGGGACGCAGTATTTT
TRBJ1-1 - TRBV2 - CASSRELNTEAFF TGTGCCAGCAGCAGGGAATTGAACACTGAAGCTTTCTTT
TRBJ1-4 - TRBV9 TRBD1 CASSVAGGSEKLFF TGTGCCAGCAGCGTAGCAGGGGGGAGCGAAAAACTGTTTTTT
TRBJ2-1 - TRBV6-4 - CASSDGTDNEQFF TGTGCCAGCAGTGACGGTACAGACAATGAGCAGTTCTTC
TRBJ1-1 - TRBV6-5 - CASRIDWNTEAFF TGTGCCAGCAGGATAGACTGGAACACTGAAGCTTTCTTT
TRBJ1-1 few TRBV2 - CASTLGGTAFF TGTGCCAGCACCCTAGGAGGGACGGCTTTCTTT
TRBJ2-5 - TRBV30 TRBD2 CAWSVLGGGETQYF TGTGCCTGGAGTGTACTTGGGGGGGGAGAGACCCAGTACTTC
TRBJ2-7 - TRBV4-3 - CASSQEIRTSRANEQYF TGCGCCAGCAGCCAAGAAATTAGGACAAGTCGGGCTAACGAGCAGTACTTC
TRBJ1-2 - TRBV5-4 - CASSSGGAVRNGYTF TGTGCCAGCAGCTCGGGGGGGGCAGTACGAAATGGCTACACCTTC
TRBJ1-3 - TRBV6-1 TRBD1 CASSTPGQALSRDF TGTGCCAGCAGCACCCCGGGACAGGCGTTATCTAGGGATTTT
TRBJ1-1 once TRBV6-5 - CASSYFSGQNTEAFF TGTGCCAGCAGTTACTTCTCTGGGCAGAACACTGAAGCTTTCTTT
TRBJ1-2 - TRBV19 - CASSGGFTPSSGYTF TGTGCCAGTAGTGGAGGATTCACCCCCTCTTCGGGCTACACCTTC
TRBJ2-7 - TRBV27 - CASSWLASYDIAYEQYF TGTGCCAGCAGTTGGTTAGCGTCATATGACATAGCCTACGAGCAGTACTTC
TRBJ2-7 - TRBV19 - CASSIQGSYEQYF TGTGCCAGTAGTATCCAGGGATCATACGAGCAGTACTTC
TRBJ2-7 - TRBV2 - CASSVTYEQYF TGTGCCAGCAGTGTTACCTACGAGCAGTACTTC
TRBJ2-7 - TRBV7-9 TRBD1 CASSSGWDSTYEQYF TGTGCCAGCAGCTCCGGATGGGACAGTACCTACGAGCAGTACTTC
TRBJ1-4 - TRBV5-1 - CASSLGRGPNEKLFF TGCGCCAGCAGCTTGGGCAGGGGCCCAAATGAAAAACTGTTTTTT
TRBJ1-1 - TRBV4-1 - CASSLDGQSNTEAFF TGCGCCAGCAGCCTGGACGGACAGTCGAACACTGAAGCTTTCTTT
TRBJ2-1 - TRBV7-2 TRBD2 CASSRGLAALNEQFF TGTGCCAGCAGCCGGGGACTAGCGGCTCTCAATGAGCAGTTCTTC
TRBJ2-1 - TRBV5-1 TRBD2 CASSLGLAANNEQFF TGCGCCAGCAGCTTGGGGCTAGCGGCCAACAATGAGCAGTTCTTC
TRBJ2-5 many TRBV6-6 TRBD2 CASTMTSGGKETQYF TGTGCCAGCACTATGACTAGCGGGGGGAAAGAGACCCAGTACTTC
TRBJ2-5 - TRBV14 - CASSQELSGQETQYF TGTGCCAGCAGCCAAGAGTTATCGGGGCAAGAGACCCAGTACTTC